One and the same sample provided the 8 T cell receptor beta chains below, sequenced in a study of cytomegalovirus exposure and HLA in healthy donors. Vbeta (60) and Jbeta (13) primers were used in the PCR. Only in-frame clones appear in the TCRdb table, and some are missing; sequencing was by immunoSEQ multiplex PCR. Its listing shows about 130,000 clones. Source material: PBMCs. These receptors all come from a man aged 25 to 40 in good health and CMV-seronegative.

The V gene is TRBV5-4, the J gene TRBJ2-1, with TRBD2 identical over 14 bases. CDR1 and CDR2 from the germline V gene are SGHNT and YYREEE (reference sequence). J was trimmed by 7 bases and V by 2 bases; bases with no gene match: 11. The CDR3 is made up of 18 amino acids. CDR3 amino acids: CASSFQLTSGRAWNEQFF. The CDR3 DNA sequence: TGTGCCAGCAGCTTCCAATTGACTAGCGGGAGGGCCTGGAATGAGCAGTTCTTC.

This chain connects TRBV7-3 to TRBJ2-1; unclear D gene. V gave up 5 bases and J gave up 5 bases, with 10 bases separating them. The CDR3 is 13 amino acids. Germline CDR1 is SGHTA and CDR2 is FQGTGA. The CDR3 protein is CASSIDLNNEQFF. The CDR3, as DNA: TGTGCCAGCAGCATCGACTTGAACAATGAGCAGTTCTTC.

J is TRBJ1-2 and V is TRBV18; D gene uncertain. The germline V gene has CDR1 KGHSH and CDR2 LQKENI. The CDR3 loop spans 14 amino acids. V lost 1 base to trimming and J lost 8 bases, with 14 bases between them. The CDR3 DNA follows: TGTGCCAGCTCACCACGTCCCAGGCTGGCCGGCTACACCTTC. Translated, it gives CASSPRPRLAGYTF. Looking up the rest from reference TRBV18 and TRBJ1-2 gives the full variable domain: NAGVMQNPRHLVRRRGQEARLRCSPMKGHSHVYWYRQLPEEGLKFMVYLQKENIIDESGMPKERFSAEFPKEGPSILRIQQVVRGDSAAYFCASSPRPRLAGYTFGSGTRLTVV.

The chain has TRBV7-8 and TRBJ2-7, with 11 positions matching TRBD2. The CDR3 spans 16 residues. Germline V gene data show CDR1 as SGHVS and CDR2 as FQNEAQ. V lost 5 bases and J lost 6; bases outside the gene matches: 12. The CDR3 protein is CASSPPPGLAEGEQYF. The CDR3 nucleotides are TGTGCCAGCAGCCCTCCCCCGGGACTAGCGGAGGGCGAGCAGTACTTC.

The chain joins TRBV2 to TRBJ1-4; 7 bases align to TRBD1. CDR1 and CDR2 from the germline V gene are SNHLY and FYNNEI. The CDR3 has 14 residues. Germline trimming cut 8 bases from V and 4 bases from J; bases unmatched to any gene: 7. CDR3 coding DNA: TGTGCCAGCTGTGGGACAGTATTTAATGAAAAACTGTTTTTT. It translates to CASCGTVFNEKLFF.

The rearrangement uses TRBV19 and TRBJ1-3; D gene uncertain. V lost 5 bases and J 0 bases, leaving 8 bases between the germline ends. The CDR3 is 14 amino acids. Germline CDR1 LNHDA, CDR2 SQIVND (reference sequence). The CDR3 region is CASSRESSGNTIYF. As DNA, the CDR3 is TGTGCCAGTAGTCGGGAGAGCTCTGGAAACACCATATATTTT.

V usage is TRBV30 and J usage is TRBJ1-5; TRBD1 matches at 9 bases. The germline V gene encodes CDR1 GTSNPN and CDR2 SVGIG (reference sequence). Losses at the gene ends were 0 bases for V and 7 bases for J; bases not matched to a gene: 7. The CDR3 extends over 15 amino acids. CDR3 in amino acids: CAWSVGQGRRQPQHF. The CDR3, as DNA: TGTGCCTGGAGTGTCGGACAGGGGAGAAGGCAGCCCCAGCATTTT.

The chain recombines TRBV28 with TRBJ1-3; D unclear. V was trimmed by 3 bases and J by 8 bases, leaving 14 bases between them. Per germline, CDR1 MDHEN and CDR2 SYDVKM. CDR3 length: 14 amino acids. The CDR3 coding sequence is TGTGCCAGCAGTTTGGGCAGGCCGGGAGACACCATATATTTT. This codes for CASSLGRPGDTIYF.